The text below deals with one TCR beta chain. What it binds is unknown. The same CDR3 also results from other DNA sequences found in this sample. The source of the sample is a study of cytomegalovirus exposure and HLA in healthy donors. Broader study findings: The authors later found most CMV-associated TCR beta chains appeared HLA-restricted. The authors listed approximately 150 TCR beta chains as cytomegalovirus-associated. Earlier analysis looked at TCR beta V segments, and most were productive about 87% or about 30% of the time.

With 60 Vbeta and 13 Jbeta primers, the PCR was carried out. Sequenced by immunoSEQ multiplex PCR; TCRdb stores in-frame clones only, minus some. This repertoire shows around 100,000 clones, around 81% found once; its top ten account for approximately 4.2%. Germline CDR1 and CDR2: MNHEY and SVGAGI. V lost 3 bases, J lost 6 bases, and 12 bases lay in between. The CDR3 contains 14 residues. Sample: PBMCs. The receptor was isolated from a woman in her 70s in good health and CMV-seropositive. The chain combines TRBV6-5 with TRBJ1-5, with D possibly TRBD1 on 6 matching bases. CDR3 residues: CASSYRQGSQPQHF. In nucleotides, the CDR3 is TGTGCCAGCAGTTATCGTCAGGGGAGTCAGCCCCAGCATTTT.